The 7 T cell receptor beta chains listed next were all sequenced from one sample in a study of CD4 T cells in relation to SARS-CoV-2 and coronaviruses. Libraries were prepared by immunoSEQ multiplex PCR; TCRdb keeps only in-frame clonotypes and omits some of them. The sample shows some 60,000 clones, about 91% of them seen only once. Sequences were obtained from naive CD4+ T cells from PBMCs. The subset: naive CD4+ T cells isolated by negative enrichment. The receptors were gathered from an adult with COVID-19.

The chain combines TRBV3-1 (or the pseudogene TRBV3-2) with TRBJ2-4; D may match TRBD1 or TRBD2 (5 bases each). CDR1 is LGHDT and CDR2 is YNNKEL in the germline V gene (reference sequence). The CDR3 consists of 13 residues. Trimming cost V 5 bases and J 15 bases, with 20 bases left between them. CDR3 in amino acids: CASSDHTRGAGYF. The CDR3 DNA reads TGTGCCAGCAGCGACCACACTAGAGGGGCAGGGTACTTC.

The rearrangement joins TRBV4-2 to TRBJ2-7, with a tentative D call TRBD1 (6 bases). Trimming cost V 1 base and J 4 bases, with 8 bases left between them. The CDR3 is 13 residues long. From germline, CDR1 is LGHNA and CDR2 YNFKEQ. The CDR3 loop is CASSQGDRYEQYF. In DNA form, the CDR3 reads TGTGCCAGCAGCCAAGGCGACAGGTACGAGCAGTACTTC.

The CDR3 bases are TGTGCCAGCAGCTACGGGACAGGGATTAAGAAGACCGGGGAGCTGTTTTTT. Its protein is CASSYGTGIKKTGELFF. The V gene is TRBV21-1, the J gene TRBJ2-2; the table's D call TRBD1 went unverified against the DNA. TRBV21-1 is a recognized pseudogene. The CDR3 is made up of 17 amino acids.

This chain links TRBV19 with TRBJ2-2; 7 nucleotides line up with TRBD1. V lost 3 bases, J lost 5 bases, and 9 bases stayed unmatched. There are 16 residues in the CDR3. The germline V gene encodes CDR1 LNHDA and CDR2 SQIVND (reference sequence). This CDR3 reads CASSIDRGRGTGELFF. CDR3 DNA: TGTGCCAGTAGTATCGATAGGGGGCGAGGGACCGGGGAGCTGTTTTTT. Together with reference TRBV19 and TRBJ2-2, the CDR3 gives the full variable domain: DGGITQSPKYLFRKEGQNVTLSCEQNLNHDAMYWYRQDPGQGLRLIYYSQIVNDFQKGDIAEGYSVSREKKESFPLTVTSAQKNPTAFYLCASSIDRGRGTGELFFGEGSRLTVL.

The rearrangement links TRBV6-5 to TRBJ2-7; D is unresolved. Trimming removed 5 bases at V and 3 bases at J, with 14 bases between. CDR3 length: 14 amino acids. Germline CDR1 MNHEY, CDR2 SVGAGI. CDR3 sequence: CASSLNLEYYEQYF. CDR3 nucleotides: TGTGCCAGCAGTCTAAATTTGGAGTACTACGAGCAGTACTTC.

CDR3 region: CATRRGTGNQPQHF. The CDR3 DNA follows: TGTGCCACTCGGAGGGGTACTGGCAATCAGCCCCAGCATTTT. The V gene is TRBV6-5, the J gene TRBJ1-5; the D gene is possibly TRBD1 (5 bases). V lost 10 bases, J lost 2 bases, and 15 bases lay in between. The CDR3 has 14 residues. Per germline, CDR1 MNHEY and CDR2 SVGAGI.

This sequence joins TRBV7-9 and TRBJ2-1; TRBD2 matches at 10 bases. Losses at the gene ends were 6 bases for V and 6 bases for J; bases not matched to a gene: 8. The CDR3 has 15 amino acids. Germline V gene sequence: CDR1 SEHNR, CDR2 FQNEAQ (reference sequence). CDR3 loop: CASSPGTSETNEQFF. The CDR3 nucleotides are TGTGCCAGCAGTCCCGGGACTAGCGAGACCAATGAGCAGTTCTTC.